This is a list of T cell receptor beta chains from one sample in a study of cytomegalovirus exposure and HLA in healthy donors. Libraries were prepared by immunoSEQ multiplex PCR; TCRdb keeps only in-frame clonotypes and omits some of them. The table lists about 170,000 clones, 70% to 90% of them singletons, with about 2.7% in the top ten. The specimen sequenced was PBMCs. The origin of the receptors is a man younger than 45 in good health and CMV-seropositive. CDR3s include the opening cysteine and the closing phenylalanine or tryptophan. Fields, in order: D gene, CDR3 length, clone size, J gene, V gene, CDR3 DNA, CDR3 protein. A D gene is named only where the DNA matches it firmly. Clone size is stated in some rows and not others, as once, few, many or a class when expanded.

NA,14,NA,TRBJ1-3,TRBV30,TGTGCCTGGTCCTTGGGGGGTTCTGGAAACACCATATATTTT,CAWSLGGSGNTIYF
TRBD1,15,few,TRBJ2-1,TRBV6-1,TGTGCCAGCAGTGAGGACAGGGGATCTTACAATGAGCAGTTCTTC,CASSEDRGSYNEQFF
NA,12,NA,TRBJ2-7,TRBV5-4,TGTGCCAGCAGCTTGGACGGTTACGAGCAGTACTTC,CASSLDGYEQYF
NA,14,NA,TRBJ1-2,TRBV5-1,TGCGCCAGCAAAAAGGGACAAGAGGACTATGGCTACACCTTC,CASKKGQEDYGYTF
TRBD1,15,few,TRBJ1-1,TRBV5-6,TGTGCCAGTACTCTGCCGGGACAGGGGAACACTGAAGCTTTCTTT,CASTLPGQGNTEAFF
NA,14,few,TRBJ1-3,TRBV5-1,TGCGCCAGCAGCCCTGCGGGACCACTCAACACCATATATTTT,CASSPAGPLNTIYF
TRBD1,17,NA,TRBJ1-1,TRBV27,TGTGCCAGCAGTTTATCGCCAGGTCAGGGGGCGGACACTGAAGCTTTCTTT,CASSLSPGQGADTEAFF
NA,14,NA,TRBJ2-7,TRBV5-6,TGTGCCAGCAGCTTCGGGGACGGGAGATTCGAGCAGTACTTC,CASSFGDGRFEQYF
TRBD1,15,NA,TRBJ1-4,TRBV27,TGTGCCAGCAGTTCCAACAGGGGGCTAAATGAAAAACTGTTTTTT,CASSSNRGLNEKLFF
NA,17,NA,TRBJ2-2,TRBV25-1,TGTGCCAGCAGTGAATCCAGGAGGGGGCGGCTGGCCGGGGAGCTGTTTTTT,CASSESRRGRLAGELFF
TRBD2,16,NA,TRBJ2-1,TRBV29-1,TGCAGCACCCGGACTAGCGGGAGGGGGGGAGACAATGAGCAGTTCTTC,CSTRTSGRGGDNEQFF
NA,14,NA,TRBJ1-1,TRBV19,TGTGCCAGTAGTCGGTCAGGGGTGAGCACTGAAGCTTTCTTT,CASSRSGVSTEAFF
TRBD1,16,NA,TRBJ1-2,TRBV27,TGTGCCAGCAGGCCTCTATCACAGGGGGTTGCTATCGGCTACACCTTC,CASRPLSQGVAIGYTF
NA,15,NA,TRBJ1-1,TRBV6-6,TGTGCCAGCAGTTACTCGGGCAGAATGAACACTGAAGCTTTCTTT,CASSYSGRMNTEAFF
TRBD2,13,NA,TRBJ2-5,TRBV5-1,TGCGCCAGCCAAGGACTAGGTCAAGAGACCCAGTACTTC,CASQGLGQETQYF
TRBD1,14,NA,TRBJ2-1,TRBV11-2,TGTGCCAGCAGCTCAGGACAGGGCTACAATGAGCAGTTCTTC,CASSSGQGYNEQFF
NA,13,NA,TRBJ1-3,TRBV5-6,TGTGCCAGCAGCTGGACAATCGGAAACACCATATATTTT,CASSWTIGNTIYF
NA,12,NA,TRBJ2-5,TRBV6-5,TGTGCCAGCGCCCACAACCAAGAGACCCAGTACTTC,CASAHNQETQYF
TRBD2,15,NA,TRBJ2-5,TRBV9,TGTGCCAGCAGCGTAGTGGGGGGGTCTCAAGAGACCCAGTACTTC,CASSVVGGSQETQYF
NA,14,NA,TRBJ2-7,TRBV6-5,TGTGCCAGCAGTCGGGATTTCAGCTCCTACGAGCAGTACTTC,CASSRDFSSYEQYF
NA,15,NA,TRBJ1-2,TRBV9,TGTGCCAGCAGCAAGAGCGCAGGGGTCGGTTATGGCTACACCTTC,CASSKSAGVGYGYTF
TRBD2,15,NA,TRBJ2-7,TRBV30,TGTGCCTGGAGTCGAAGGACTAGCGGGGGGGGTGAGCAGTACTTC,CAWSRRTSGGGEQYF
NA,14,once,TRBJ2-2,TRBV7-3,TGTGCCAGCAGCTCAGGAGGGGCGACCGGGGAGCTGTTTTTT,CASSSGGATGELFF
NA,14,NA,TRBJ2-2,TRBV7-9,TGTGCCAGCAGCTTTGTATCGAACACCGGGGAGCTGTTTTTT,CASSFVSNTGELFF
NA,15,NA,TRBJ1-2,TRBV29-1,TGCAGCGTTGGTAGGCGACAGGATCGGAACTATGGCTACACCTTC,CSVGRRQDRNYGYTF
NA,12,NA,TRBJ2-1,TRBV7-3,TGTGCCAGCAGCCCAACGGGGATTGAGCAGTTCTTC,CASSPTGIEQFF
TRBD1,15,NA,TRBJ1-5,TRBV15,TGTGCCACCAGCCGGGACAGGGGGCGTGGTCAGCCCCAGCATTTT,CATSRDRGRGQPQHF
NA,14,NA,TRBJ1-1,TRBV15,TGTGCCACCAGCAGAGGCCAGGGGTTCGCTGAAGCTTTCTTT,CATSRGQGFAEAFF
NA,14,NA,TRBJ1-1,TRBV19,TGTGCCAGTAGGGAAGGGGTATGGAACACTGAAGCTTTCTTT,CASREGVWNTEAFF
NA,13,NA,TRBJ2-3,TRBV30,TGTGCCTGGAGCATACAGGGTCCGGATACGCAGTATTTT,CAWSIQGPDTQYF
NA,16,NA,TRBJ1-1,TRBV4-3,TGCGCCAGCAGCCAAGATTGGGCCGGGGAAGAAACTGAAGCTTTCTTT,CASSQDWAGEETEAFF
NA,18,once,TRBJ2-3,TRBV7-2,TGTGCCAGCAGCTTCCCTGAAGACTGGCGGAGAAGCACAGATACGCAGTATTTT,CASSFPEDWRRSTDTQYF
NA,16,NA,TRBJ2-7,TRBV5-6,TGTGCCAGCAGCTACCAACAGGGGAGGTCTTACCCGGAGCAGTACTTC,CASSYQQGRSYPEQYF
NA,14,NA,TRBJ1-1,TRBV6-5,TGTGCCAGCAGTCGTGGGGGGGAGGACACTGAAGCTTTCTTT,CASSRGGEDTEAFF
TRBD1,14,NA,TRBJ1-1,TRBV11-2,TGTGCCAGCAGCCGGGACAGGAGTTCCACTGAAGCTTTCTTT,CASSRDRSSTEAFF
TRBD1,14,NA,TRBJ1-4,TRBV18,TGTGCCAGCACCGCGGACAGGGGCTATGAAAAACTGTTTTTT,CASTADRGYEKLFF
NA,15,NA,TRBJ1-2,TRBV2,TGTGCCAGCAGTTATACTGAGGAGGGAAACTATGGCTACACCTTC,CASSYTEEGNYGYTF
TRBD1,13,NA,TRBJ1-2,TRBV10-2,TGCGCCAGCAGTGAGCAGACAGGGTATGGCTACACCTTC,CASSEQTGYGYTF
TRBD1,13,NA,TRBJ2-2,TRBV19,TGTGCCGGCGGGACAGGAGCAACCGGGGAGCTGTTTTTT,CAGGTGATGELFF
NA,13,NA,TRBJ2-5,TRBV11-3,TGTGCCAGCAGCCCCAACAGGGAGGAGACCCAGTACTTC,CASSPNREETQYF
NA,15,NA,TRBJ1-5,TRBV19,TGTGCCAGTAGTCCGGCGGGGAGAAGCAATCAGCCCCAGCATTTT,CASSPAGRSNQPQHF
TRBD2,16,NA,TRBJ2-1,TRBV7-2,TGTGCCAGCAGCTTAGATGGGACTAGGGGTTCAAATGAGCAGTTCTTC,CASSLDGTRGSNEQFF
NA,14,NA,TRBJ1-3,TRBV4-1,TGCGCCAGCAGTAGCCGGGGCTCTGGAAACACCATATATTTT,CASSSRGSGNTIYF
NA,13,once,TRBJ1-4,TRBV11-3,TGTGCCAGCAGCTTAGTACAGCATGAAAAACTGTTTTTT,CASSLVQHEKLFF
NA,14,NA,TRBJ1-6,TRBV30,TGTGCCTTCCAAATCGGACAGATAAATTCACCCCTCCACTTT,CAFQIGQINSPLHF
NA,13,NA,TRBJ2-2,TRBV11-3,TGTGCCAGCAGCTTAGTGGGGGGCGGGGAGCTGTTTTTT,CASSLVGGGELFF
NA,11,NA,TRBJ1-2,TRBV20-1,TGCAGTGCTCCACGGGGGGATGGCTACACCTTC,CSAPRGDGYTF
TRBD2,15,NA,TRBJ2-2,TRBV7-9,TGTGCCAGCAGCCGTACTAGCGGGAGGGCCGGGGAGCTGTTTTTT,CASSRTSGRAGELFF
NA,14,NA,TRBJ2-3,TRBV6-5,TGTGCCAGCACTGAAGGGGCAGGCACAGATACGCAGTATTTT,CASTEGAGTDTQYF
TRBD1,14,few,TRBJ1-1,TRBV6-1,TGTGCCAGCAGTTCCGGGACAGCGTACACTGAAGCTTTCTTT,CASSSGTAYTEAFF
NA,14,NA,TRBJ2-2,TRBV25-1,TGTGCCAGCAGGAGGACAGATGGGCCCGGGGAGCTGTTTTTT,CASRRTDGPGELFF
NA,14,NA,TRBJ1-2,TRBV5-1,TGCGCCAGCAGCTCGAATACGGGGGTCTATGGCTACACCTTC,CASSSNTGVYGYTF
TRBD2,16,NA,TRBJ2-4,TRBV2,TGTGCCAGCAGTCTCGGACTAGCGGGAGTCTTAAACATTCAGTACTTC,CASSLGLAGVLNIQYF
NA,15,NA,TRBJ1-3,TRBV9,TGTGCCAGCAGCGTAGGACAAACTCGCGGAAACACCATATATTTT,CASSVGQTRGNTIYF
TRBD1,14,NA,TRBJ2-3,TRBV15,TGTGCCACCAGCAGGGACAGGCACACAGATACGCAGTATTTT,CATSRDRHTDTQYF
NA,15,few,TRBJ1-5,TRBV6-5,TGTGCCAGCAGGACCACAGGGTCGGGCAATCAGCCCCAGCATTTT,CASRTTGSGNQPQHF
TRBD2,17,NA,TRBJ2-1,TRBV7-9,TGTGCCAGCAGCCGTAGGACTAGACGTGGGGAGGCGGATGAGCAGTTCTTC,CASSRRTRRGEADEQFF